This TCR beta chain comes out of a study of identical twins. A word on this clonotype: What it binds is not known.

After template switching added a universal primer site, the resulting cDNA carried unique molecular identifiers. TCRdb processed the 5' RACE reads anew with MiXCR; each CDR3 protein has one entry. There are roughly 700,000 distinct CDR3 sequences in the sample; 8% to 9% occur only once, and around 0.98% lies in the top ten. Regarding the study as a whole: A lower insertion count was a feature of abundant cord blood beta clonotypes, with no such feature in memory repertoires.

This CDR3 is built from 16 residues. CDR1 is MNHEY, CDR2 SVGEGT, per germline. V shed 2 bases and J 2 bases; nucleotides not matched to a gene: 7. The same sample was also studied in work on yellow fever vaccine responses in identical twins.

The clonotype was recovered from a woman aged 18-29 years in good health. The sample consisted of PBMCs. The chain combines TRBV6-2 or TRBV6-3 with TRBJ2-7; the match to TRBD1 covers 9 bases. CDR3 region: CASSYPRTGVAYEQYF. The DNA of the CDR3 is TGTGCCAGCAGTTACCCACGGACAGGGGTGGCCTACGAGCAGTACTTC.